These 27 T cell receptor beta chains originate from one sample sequenced in a study of T cells in Graves' hyperthyroidism and ophthalmopathy. Amplified TCR beta CDR3 regions derived from RNA transcripts. A first-round RT-PCR of the TCR CDR3 used the HTBI primer set. TCRdb processed the multiplex PCR reads anew with MiXCR; each CDR3 protein has one entry. Of 650,000 to 850,000 distinct CDR3 sequences in the sample, roughly a sixth were seen once. Sequencing used blood. These receptors were obtained from a woman between 45 and 60 years old with Graves' hyperthyroidism that later progressed to Graves' ophthalmopathy.

This clonotype turned up a few times. V and J are TRBV2 and TRBJ1-1; D is ambiguous. This CDR3 has 14 residues. The germline V and J ends were trimmed by 6 bases and 2 bases, with 13 bases remaining between them. Germline V gene lookup returns CDR1 SNHLY and CDR2 FYNNEI. CDR3 nucleotides: TGTGCCAGCAGGGCGTCCAGCGGAAACACTGAAGCTTTCTTT. It is translated as CASRASSGNTEAFF.

This clonotype was seen many times. The chain has TRBV6-1 and TRBJ2-7; D tentatively reads TRBD1 or TRBD2 (5 bases each). The V gene's germline CDR1 is MNHNS and CDR2 SASEGT. Trimming shortened V by 2 bases and J by 4 bases, and 18 bases separated the two germline ends. This CDR3 region has 16 residues. This CDR3 reads CASSERTARGKYEQYF. In DNA, the CDR3 is TGTGCCAGCAGTGAAAGGACGGCGAGGGGAAAGTACGAGCAGTACTTC.

A few counts support this clonotype. This chain connects TRBV19 to TRBJ2-2; TRBD2 matches at 10 bases. This CDR3 has 16 amino acids. The J segment lost 4 bases and the V segment lost 1 base, leaving 3 bases of the junction unmatched. In germline, CDR1 is LNHDA, CDR2 SQIVND (reference sequence). The CDR3 is CASSIGLAGATGELFF. Written as DNA, the CDR3 is TGTGCCAGTAGTATAGGGCTAGCGGGGGCCACCGGGGAGCTGTTTTTT. The full variable domain, rest sourced from reference TRBV19 and TRBJ2-2, is DGGITQSPKYLFRKEGQNVTLSCEQNLNHDAMYWYRQDPGQGLRLIYYSQIVNDFQKGDIAEGYSVSREKKESFPLTVTSAQKNPTAFYLCASSIGLAGATGELFFGEGSRLTVL.

The V and J genes are TRBV4-2 and TRBJ1-1, with D unresolved. CDR1 and CDR2 (germline): LGHNA, YNFKEQ. V lost 6 bases and J 10 bases, leaving 15 bases between the germline ends. This CDR3 comprises 12 residues. CDR3 loop: CASSQLGSGAFF. CDR3 DNA sequence: TGTGCCAGCAGTCAGCTGGGTTCTGGAGCTTTCTTT.

This clonotype came up a few times. The chain employs TRBV7-9 and TRBJ2-5; TRBD1 aligns across 8 bases. The V and J ends lost 6 bases and 4 bases, in that order; junction bases with no gene match: 7. Germline V CDR1 and CDR2: SEHNR, FQNEAQ (reference sequence). This CDR3 has 14 amino acids. CDR3 sequence reads: CASRPSGQGETQYF. DNA of the CDR3: TGTGCCAGCAGACCATCAGGACAGGGAGAGACCCAGTACTTC.

The V call is TRBV3-1, the J call TRBJ2-3; 15 positions agree with TRBD2. The germline gives CDR1 LGHDT, CDR2 YNNKEL (reference sequence). V lost 1 base, J lost 3 bases, and 11 bases stayed unmatched. This CDR3 is built from 20 residues. CDR3 sequence: CASSQAPEGLAGGITDTQYF. DNA for the CDR3: TGTGCCAGCAGCCAAGCACCTGAGGGACTAGCGGGAGGAATAACAGATACGCAGTATTTT.

This clonotype was observed many times. The chain has TRBV3-1 and TRBJ1-5; D is undetermined. Trimming took off 0 bases at V and 5 bases at J, with 11 bases between the two ends. Germline CDR1 is LGHDT and CDR2 is YNNKEL (reference sequence). The CDR3 totals 15 residues. The DNA for the CDR3 is TGTGCCAGCAGCCAAGATTTGAGGACCTATCAGCCCCAGCATTTT. It is translated as CASSQDLRTYQPQHF. The variable domain in full, completed from reference TRBV3-1 and TRBJ1-5, reads DTAVSQTPKYLVTQMGNDKSIKCEQNLGHDTMYWYKQDSKKFLKIMFSYNNKELIINETVPNRFSPKSPDKAHLNLHINSLELGDSAVYFCASSQDLRTYQPQHFGDGTRLSIL.

This clonotype was seen at least ten times. The V gene is TRBV29-1, the J gene TRBJ2-4, with a weak D call TRBD1 (6 bases). Germline CDR1 and CDR2: SQVTM and ANQGSEA. The CDR3 extends over 14 amino acids. V lost 7 bases and J 9 bases, leaving 22 bases between the germline ends. CDR3 region: CSAEGLGAEGIQYF. The CDR3 region has the DNA TGCAGCGCCGAGGGGCTGGGGGCAGAGGGCATTCAGTACTTC.

Regarding this clonotype: A read error is possible here, since a much larger clone lies one base away. The chain couples TRBV7-6 to TRBJ1-3; D gene unclear. Per germline, CDR1 SGHVS and CDR2 FNYEAQ. CDR3 length: 14 residues. Trimming removed 1 base at V and 2 bases at J, with 6 bases between. The CDR3 DNA sequence: TGTGCCAGCAGCTTAGTAGGGCCTGGAAACACCATATATTTT. Protein sequence: CASSLVGPGNTIYF.

This clonotype showed up just a few times. The CDR3 loop is CASSHPSGVGGTQYF. The CDR3 DNA reads TGTGCCAGCAGCCATCCTTCAGGGGTCGGGGGGACCCAGTACTTC. The V and J genes are TRBV11-1 and TRBJ2-5; D is tentatively TRBD1 or TRBD2 (6 bases each). V shed 5 bases and J shed 7 bases, with 20 bases lying between them. The CDR3 contains 15 residues. Germline loops: CDR1 SGHAT, CDR2 FQDESV (reference sequence).

This clonotype has at least ten counts. The chain combines TRBV7-9 with TRBJ2-3, with D perhaps matching TRBD2 (5 bases). Germline CDR1 and CDR2: SEHNR and FQNEAQ (reference sequence). This CDR3 comprises 14 residues. V lost 4 bases, J lost 4 bases, and 12 bases lay in between. In DNA, the CDR3 is TGTGCCAGCAGCTACCTGGACTTTCCAGATACGCAGTATTTT. Residues: CASSYLDFPDTQYF.

This clonotype was seen a few times. The chain carries TRBV2 and TRBJ1-1; D might be TRBD1 (5 bases). This CDR3 is 14 amino acids long. Germline lookup yields CDR1 SNHLY and CDR2 FYNNEI. The V end lost 2 bases, the J end lost 3 bases, and 10 bases lay between the germline ends. The CDR3 DNA reads TGTGCCAGCAGTGAATCGGGGGAGTACACTGAAGCTTTCTTT. Protein sequence: CASSESGEYTEAFF.

This chain connects TRBV27 to TRBJ1-5, with TRBD1 matching over 7 bases. The V gene end was trimmed by 1 base and the J gene end by 4 bases; junction bases not matched to a gene: 1. The length of the CDR3 is 14 residues. The germline V gene has CDR1 MNHEY and CDR2 SMNVEV (reference sequence). The CDR3 loop is CASSLFRGNQPQHF. CDR3 DNA sequence: TGTGCCAGCAGTTTATTCAGGGGGAATCAGCCCCAGCATTTT.

The chain employs TRBV6-2 or TRBV6-3 and TRBJ2-7; tentative D call: TRBD2 (6 bases). Germline values: CDR1 MNHEY, CDR2 SVGEGT. The CDR3 totals 11 residues. With 10 bases removed from V and 6 bases from J, the gap between germline ends came to 13 bases. CDR3 in amino acids: CATYGGLEQYF. In DNA, the CDR3 is TGTGCCACCTATGGAGGGCTCGAGCAGTACTTC.

The chain employs TRBV9 and TRBJ2-1, with TRBD1 matching 11 bases. V gave up 4 bases and J gave up 6 bases; unmatched junction bases: 6. The CDR3 has 15 amino acids. Germline V gene data show CDR1 as SGDLS and CDR2 as YYNGEE. The CDR3 is CASSPGTGGTNEQFF. In nucleotides, the CDR3 is TGTGCCAGCAGCCCAGGGACAGGGGGTACCAATGAGCAGTTCTTC. Full variable domain (remainder filled in from reference TRBV9 and TRBJ2-1): DSGVTQTPKHLITATGQRVTLRCSPRSGDLSVYWYQQSLDQGLQFLIQYYNGEERAKGNILERFSAQQFPDLHSELNLSSLELGDSALYFCASSPGTGGTNEQFFGPGTRLTVL.

The chain links TRBV7-8 to TRBJ1-2; 7 positions agree with TRBD1. V lost 7 bases to trimming and J lost 3 bases; unmatched junction nucleotides: 8. The germline CDR1 and CDR2 sequences are SGHVS and FQNEAQ. This CDR3 has 14 residues. The CDR3 nucleotides read TGTGCCAGCACCCCGGCAGGGGGGGACTATGGCTACACCTTC. Encoded protein: CASTPAGGDYGYTF.

This clonotype was detected a few times. Written as DNA, the CDR3 is TGCGCCAGCAGCCCACCCCAGAGACTTAATGAAAAACTGTTTTTT. Translating gives CASSPPQRLNEKLFF. The rearrangement joins TRBV4-1 to TRBJ1-4, with D hard to call. The CDR3 runs 15 residues. Trimming left V 4 bases short and J 4 bases short, with 13 bases between. Germline assignment: CDR1 MGHRA and CDR2 YSYEKL.

This clonotype was detected a few times. V usage is TRBV4-1 and J usage is TRBJ2-3; D uncertain. The V end was cut by 7 bases, the J end by 0 bases, with 14 bases between. The CDR3 has 15 residues. The germline V gene has CDR1 MGHRA and CDR2 YSYEKL. The CDR3 region is CASITRIGSTDTQYF. CDR3 nucleotide sequence: TGCGCCAGCATCACCCGGATCGGGAGCACAGATACGCAGTATTTT.

This clonotype was counted only a few times. The junction departs from the called germline gene at one end, perhaps through a read error. The gene calls are TRBV11-2 and TRBJ1-5; D perhaps matches TRBD1 (6 bases). In germline, CDR1 is SGHAT, CDR2 FQNNGV. The CDR3 covers 15 residues. CDR3 in DNA: TGTGCCAGCAGCGTAGAGGGGGAGGAGAGTCAGCCCCAGCATTTT. Residues: CASSVEGEESQPQHF.

This clonotype was counted many times. The chain couples TRBV7-8 to TRBJ2-7; D may be TRBD1 or TRBD2 (5 bases each). V was shortened by 0 bases and J by 4 bases, with 7 bases between the two germline ends. Germline assignment: CDR1 SGHVS and CDR2 FQNEAQ. The CDR3 has 13 amino acids. The CDR3 spells CASSLAGEYEQYF. The CDR3 region has the DNA TGTGCCAGCAGCTTAGCGGGGGAATACGAGCAGTACTTC.

This clonotype occurred many times. The chain recombines TRBV29-1 with TRBJ2-3, with 10 positions matching TRBD2. J was trimmed by 2 bases and V by 5 bases; bases with no gene match: 4. This CDR3 is built from 14 residues. Germline V CDR1 and CDR2: SQVTM, ANQGSEA. The chain's CDR3 is CSVLAGDTTDTQYF. CDR3 DNA sequence: TGCAGCGTTCTAGCGGGGGACACCACAGATACGCAGTATTTT.

This chain connects TRBV10-3 to TRBJ1-4, with unresolved D. V lost 5 bases, J lost 8 bases, and 18 bases lay in between. CDR1 and CDR2 from the germline V gene are ENHRY and SYGVKD. There are 15 residues in the CDR3. This CDR3 reads CAISPMKDYGEKLFF. CDR3 in DNA: TGTGCCATCAGTCCCATGAAGGATTATGGAGAAAAACTGTTTTTT.

This clonotype was observed at least ten times. The chain combines TRBV3-1 with TRBJ2-1; D is perhaps TRBD1 or TRBD2 (5 bases each). The V gene's germline CDR1 is LGHDT and CDR2 YNNKEL (reference sequence). The CDR3 runs to 14 residues. Trimming cost V 2 bases and J 9 bases, with 14 bases left between them. As DNA, the CDR3 is TGTGCCAGCAGCCAAACCCCCCCCGGGGCTGAGCAGTTCTTC. Its translation is CASSQTPPGAEQFF.

This clonotype was observed a handful of times. The chain carries TRBV5-1 and TRBJ1-4; D ambiguous. The germline gives CDR1 SGHRS, CDR2 YFSETQ. V was clipped by 4 bases and J by 5 bases, with 15 bases between them. There are 15 residues in the CDR3. The CDR3 region is CASSEDGMKNEKLFF. The DNA of the CDR3 is TGCGCCAGCAGCGAAGACGGAATGAAAAATGAAAAACTGTTTTTT.

This clonotype has a handful of counts. V and J are TRBV20-1 and TRBJ2-1, with a possible D match to TRBD2 (6 bases). CDR1 DFQATT and CDR2 SNEGSKA come from the germline V gene (reference sequence). The CDR3 contains 15 residues. V was pared by 1 base and J by 6 bases, with 16 bases between. In DNA form, the CDR3 reads TGCAGTGCTAGAGTTAGGGGACTGGGTCTCAATGAGCAGTTCTTC. As protein: CSARVRGLGLNEQFF.

This clonotype was recorded at least ten times. This chain joins TRBV4-1 and TRBJ1-5, with D perhaps matching TRBD1 (5 bases). The CDR3 is made up of 17 amino acids. Trimming took off 2 bases at V and 3 bases at J, with 17 bases between the two ends. Germline V gene data show CDR1 as MGHRA and CDR2 as YSYEKL. Here the CDR3 reads CASSQRSGQVNNQPQHF. CDR3 in DNA: TGCGCCAGCAGCCAACGGTCGGGGCAGGTCAACAATCAGCCCCAGCATTTT.

This clonotype was observed a few times. The chain recombines TRBV20-1 with TRBJ1-6; possibly TRBD1 for D (5 bases). The CDR3 consists of 17 residues. CDR1 and CDR2 (germline): DFQATT, SNEGSKA (reference sequence). The CDR3 DNA sequence: TGCAATGCCTTAGGGGAAGCCTCAAGCTCCTATAATTCACCCCTCCACTTT. Its protein product is CNALGEASSSYNSPLHF.